This record looks at one T cell receptor (beta chain) sequence and its context. Its antigen is still unknown. The data derive from a study of identical twins. Broader study findings: Twin pairs had excess sharing that was weaker in beta out-of-frame sequences.

TCRdb called the 5' RACE reads again in MiXCR, with one record for every CDR3 protein. Seen here are fewer than 800,000 distinct CDR3 sequences, around 7.4% observed once, and the top ten hold 1.6%. Per germline, CDR1 MDHEN and CDR2 SYDVKM. V gave up 5 bases and J gave up 8 bases, with 22 bases separating them. This CDR3 region has 16 residues. These data were also filed under a second study, of yellow fever vaccine responses in identical twins.

The chain uses TRBV28 and TRBJ2-1, with D possibly called TRBD1 or TRBD2 (5 bases each). This sequence originates from a woman in her late teens or twenties in good health. Material for sequencing was PBMCs. CDR3: CASSAPGASKIHEQFF. The CDR3 nucleotides are TGTGCCAGCAGTGCCCCCGGGGCTAGTAAGATCCATGAGCAGTTCTTC.